The T cell receptor (beta chain) described here comes from a study of blood T cell repertoires in COVID-19 (dated by TCRdb to the early 2020s). Notes on the research overall: The collaborator samples originated in the United States, Italy and Spain and spanned the acute and convalescent phases of COVID-19. The prospective study material was composed of cDNA or gDNA derived from T cells, B-cell-depleted T cells, or PBMCs. Samples were obtained from the ongoing ImmuneRACE study (first 160 participants) and from some 1,300 subjects provided by 6 global collaborators. The sample metadata nearly always contained a de-identified subject ID, COVID-19 status, age in years and sex. HLA class I and class II types, where available, came from metadata supplied by the sample provider rather than from assay-based typing. Subjects who had been exposed to COVID-19, were actively infected with it, or had recovered from it provided the deeply sampled blood TCRbeta repertoires that made up the dataset. The repertoires were released in a freely available public database intended as a resource for research on the immune response to SARS-CoV-2.

The immunoSEQ Assay, a bias-controlled multiplex PCR, was used to amplify TCRbeta CDR3 regions from genomic DNA. As for the authors' bioinformatics: The number of nucleated cells in each sample was estimated from the amplification of reference gene primers within the assay. To quantify the absolute abundance of each unique TCRbeta CDR3 rearrangement, sequence reads were collapsed and filtered. For each sample, productive Simpson clonality was calculated as the square root of Simpson's diversity index across productive rearrangements. TCRdb holds this immuneACCESS table with in-frame rearrangements only. Some clones are missing; in checked studies, unresolved V genes explain under half, and the rest has no known cause. Clone size and V and J calls were adopted from that table, with D and trimming inferred from the DNA. A total of under 250,000 clones appear in this sample, around 87% of them only once. Clones ranked in the top ten supply 5.5% to 7.5% of the sample.

The collaborating institutions used their own protocols to collect whole blood in K2EDTA tubes. Collaborator samples were shipped for TCRbeta analysis as frozen whole blood, isolated PBMCs, or DNA extracted from either sample type. With respect to this clone: The clone's antigen remains unknown. Base qualities are not at hand, and no much larger clone is one base apart.

Study-wide conclusions, independent of this receptor: Clinical and demographic metadata were provided uncurated, with the amount varying by source and participant.

The CDR3 numbers 18 residues from cysteine through phenylalanine. Of all the DNA, just the CDR3 is kept, 54 bases in frame from base 1. CDR1 and CDR2 are drawn from the germline V gene: KGHDR, SFDVKD. V is pared back by 1 base and J by 4 bases, with 21 bases lying between the germline termini. The sequenced sample consisted of peripheral blood. The TCR was taken from a woman between 65 and 79 years old with active or convalescent COVID-19. The rearrangement combines TRBV24-1 with TRBJ2-5; a tentative D match to TRBD2 spans 6 bases. CDR3 region: CATSDFKALGGLAETQYF. The bases read TGTGCCACCAGTGATTTCAAAGCCTTGGGAGGATTGGCAGAGACCCAGTACTTC.